Below, one T cell receptor (beta chain) is given with its context. The clone's antigen remains unknown. Per-base qualities were not stored, and no clone one base away is much larger. The data belong to a study of early T cells in non-severe SARS-CoV-2 infection listed by TCRdb under 2021. Some background on the complete study: Because TCR sequencing relied on bulk RNA taken from unsorted whole blood, pairing of alpha and beta chains was not possible.

Set within a cohort of healthcare workers in London, UK, this nested case-control study involved weekly PCR testing of nasopharyngeal swabs along with blood sampling. Healthcare workers were enrolled in the week of the UK lockdown, from 23 to 31 March 2020, and were followed every week for up to roughly 16 weeks. The receptor library was made with 5' RACE. The reads were generated on a NextSeq 500. To correct for sequencing error and PCR bias, the TCR library protocol tagged individual cDNA molecules with unique molecular identifiers. Both TCR alpha and beta chains were sequenced, and tight co-correlation was observed between alpha and beta sequence abundances in each sample. Turning to the authors' computational methods: Decombinator V4 was used to annotate the V gene, J gene and CDR3 of the TCR sequences. Expanded TCRs were defined as changing significantly between any two time points under a Poisson model with p below 0.0001. Abundances of TCRs were expressed as counts per million after normalisation to the total number of TCRs sequenced in each sample. MAIT TCRs were defined by TRAV1-2 paired with TRAJ12, TRAJ20 or TRAJ33, and iNKT TCRs by TRAV10 paired with TRAJ18. VDJdb, accessed on 1 November 2021, was searched for TCRs annotated for CMV, EBV and SARS-CoV-2, and TCRs annotated for more than one antigen were excluded. The public reads were run again by TCRdb, first through fastp at Q25 and then through MiXCR, and only productive beta chains were kept. Each entry merges the rows of one CDR3 protein and shows their most common DNA and genes. The V and J calls here are based on TCRdb, not the publication. Across this sample there are around 60,000 distinct CDR3 sequences, with 18% seen only once. The ten top clones hold approximately 8.4% of the sample.

Its CDR3 holds 15 amino acids, cysteine through phenylalanine. Of the read, only the CDR3 DNA is kept; its 45 bases are in frame from base 1. Deletion took 4 bases off V and 3 bases off J, with a span of 14 bases between the germline ends. From a lookup of the germline V gene, CDR1 and CDR2 are SNHLY and FYNNEI. The paper's findings and limits, for the study overall: VDJdb matching was skewed toward anti-spike CD8 responses, so virus-specific expansions were likely underestimated and private and CD4 specificities were missed.

In this chain, TRBV2 is recombined with TRBJ2-3; D gene: possibly TRBD1, on 6 matching bases. This specimen was whole blood, taken at baseline. The TCR was taken from an adult who was a healthcare worker with PCR-confirmed SARS-CoV-2 infection or an uninfected control (not recorded which). The CDR3 region: CASSVQGLKTDTQYF. The DNA reads as follows: TGTGCCAGCAGTGTTCAGGGGCTTAAGACAGATACGCAGTATTTT. When the CDR3 is completed using the reference TRBV2 and TRBJ2-3 genes on either side, the full variable domain is EPEVTQTPSHQVTQMGQEVILRCVPISNHLYFYWYRQILGQKVEFLVSFYNNEISEKSEIFDDQFSVERPDGSNFTLKIRSTKLEDSAMYFCASSVQGLKTDTQYFGPGTRLTVL.